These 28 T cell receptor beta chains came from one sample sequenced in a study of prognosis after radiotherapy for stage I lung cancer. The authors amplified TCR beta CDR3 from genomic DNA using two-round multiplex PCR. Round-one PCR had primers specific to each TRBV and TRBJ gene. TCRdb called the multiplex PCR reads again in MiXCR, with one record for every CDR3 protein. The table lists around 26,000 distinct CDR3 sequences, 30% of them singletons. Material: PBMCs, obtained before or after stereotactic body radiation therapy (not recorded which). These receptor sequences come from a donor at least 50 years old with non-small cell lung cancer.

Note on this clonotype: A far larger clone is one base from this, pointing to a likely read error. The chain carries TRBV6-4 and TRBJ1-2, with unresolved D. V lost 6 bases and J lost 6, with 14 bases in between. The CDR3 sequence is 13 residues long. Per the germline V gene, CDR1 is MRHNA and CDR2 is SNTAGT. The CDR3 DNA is TGTGCCAGCAGGACCGCGAGCGGTGATGGCTACACCTTC. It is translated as CASRTASGDGYTF.

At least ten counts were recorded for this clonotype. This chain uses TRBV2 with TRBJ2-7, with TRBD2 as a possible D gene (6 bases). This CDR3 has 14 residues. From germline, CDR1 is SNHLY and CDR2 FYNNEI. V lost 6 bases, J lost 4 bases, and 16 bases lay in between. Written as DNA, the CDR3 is TGTGCCAGCAGCCCGATGGGGCTAGCGTACGAGCAGTACTTC. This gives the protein CASSPMGLAYEQYF. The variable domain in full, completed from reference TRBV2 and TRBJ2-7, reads EPEVTQTPSHQVTQMGQEVILRCVPISNHLYFYWYRQILGQKVEFLVSFYNNEISEKSEIFDDQFSVERPDGSNFTLKIRSTKLEDSAMYFCASSPMGLAYEQYFGPGTRLTVT.

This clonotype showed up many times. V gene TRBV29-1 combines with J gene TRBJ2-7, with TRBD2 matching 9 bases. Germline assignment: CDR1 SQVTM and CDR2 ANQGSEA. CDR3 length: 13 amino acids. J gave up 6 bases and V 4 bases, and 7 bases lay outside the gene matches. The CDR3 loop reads CSVVAGVVLEQYF. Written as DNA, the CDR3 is TGCAGCGTTGTAGCGGGAGTAGTTCTCGAGCAGTACTTC.

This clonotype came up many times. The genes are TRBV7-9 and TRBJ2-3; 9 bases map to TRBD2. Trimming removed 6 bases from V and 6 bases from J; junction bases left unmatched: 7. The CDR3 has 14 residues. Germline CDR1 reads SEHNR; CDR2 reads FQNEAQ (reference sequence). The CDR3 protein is CASRPTSGWDTQYF. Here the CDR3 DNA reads TGTGCCAGCAGGCCGACTAGCGGTTGGGATACGCAGTATTTT.

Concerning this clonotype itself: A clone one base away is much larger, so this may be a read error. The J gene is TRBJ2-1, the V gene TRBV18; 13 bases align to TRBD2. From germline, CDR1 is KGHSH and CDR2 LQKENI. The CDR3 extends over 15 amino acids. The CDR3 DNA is TGTGCCAGCTCGCAGACTAGCGGGGGGCAGTATGAGCAGTTGTTC. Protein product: CASSQTSGGQYEQLF.

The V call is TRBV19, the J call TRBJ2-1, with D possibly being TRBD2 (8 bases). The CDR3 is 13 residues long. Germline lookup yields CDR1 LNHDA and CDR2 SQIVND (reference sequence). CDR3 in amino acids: CSMGREGADEQFF. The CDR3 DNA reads TGTTCCATGGGCCGGGAGGGGGCCGATGAGCAGTTCTTC.

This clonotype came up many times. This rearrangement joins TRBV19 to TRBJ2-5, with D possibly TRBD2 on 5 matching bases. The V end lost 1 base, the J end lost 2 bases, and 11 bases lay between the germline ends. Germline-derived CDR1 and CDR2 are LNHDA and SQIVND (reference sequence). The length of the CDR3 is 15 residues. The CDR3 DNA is TGTGCCAGTAGTATAGCGTCGGGGTCGCAAGAGACCCAGTACTTC. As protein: CASSIASGSQETQYF.

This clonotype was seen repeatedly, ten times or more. CDR3 loop: CASSARQGETQYF. The CDR3 nucleotides are TGTGCCAGCAGCGCCCGGCAGGGAGAGACCCAGTACTTC. This chain connects TRBV7-9 to TRBJ2-5; possibly TRBD1 for D (5 bases). The CDR3 sequence is 13 residues long. Germline values: CDR1 SEHNR, CDR2 FQNEAQ (reference sequence). V lost 5 bases and J lost 4, with 11 bases in between.

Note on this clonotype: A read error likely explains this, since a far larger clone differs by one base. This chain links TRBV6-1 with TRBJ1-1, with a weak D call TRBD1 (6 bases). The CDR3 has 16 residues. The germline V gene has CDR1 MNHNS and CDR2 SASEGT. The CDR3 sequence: CASSLDSENRNTEALF. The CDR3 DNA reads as TGTGCCAGCAGTTTGGACAGCGAAAATAGGAACACTGAAGCTCTCTTT.

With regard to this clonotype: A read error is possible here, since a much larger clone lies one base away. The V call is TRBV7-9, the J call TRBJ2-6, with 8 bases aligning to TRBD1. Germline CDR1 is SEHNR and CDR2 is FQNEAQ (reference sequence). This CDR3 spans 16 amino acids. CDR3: CASSSNRGSGANFLTF. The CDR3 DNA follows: TGTGCCAGCAGCTCGAACAGGGGGTCAGGGGCCAACTTCCTGACTTTC. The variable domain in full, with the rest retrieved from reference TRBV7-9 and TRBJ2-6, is DTGVSQNPRHKITKRGQNVTFRCDPISEHNRLYWYRQTLGQGPEFLTYFQNEAQLEKSRLLSDRFSAERPKGSFSTLEIQRTEQGDSAMYLCASSSNRGSGANFLTFGAGSRLTVL.

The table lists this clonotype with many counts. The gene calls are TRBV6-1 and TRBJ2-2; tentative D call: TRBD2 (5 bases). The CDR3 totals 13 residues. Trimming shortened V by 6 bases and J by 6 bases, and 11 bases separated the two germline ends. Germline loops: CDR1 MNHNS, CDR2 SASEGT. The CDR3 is CASRVTRAGELFF. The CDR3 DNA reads TGTGCCAGCAGAGTAACTAGGGCCGGGGAGCTGTTTTTT.

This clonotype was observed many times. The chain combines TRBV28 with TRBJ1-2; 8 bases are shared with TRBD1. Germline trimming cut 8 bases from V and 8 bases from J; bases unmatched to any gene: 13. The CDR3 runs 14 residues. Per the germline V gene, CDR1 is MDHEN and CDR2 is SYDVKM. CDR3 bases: TGTGCCAGCCTGGCGGGGGCGCGACAGGGGGGCTACACCTTC. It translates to CASLAGARQGGYTF.

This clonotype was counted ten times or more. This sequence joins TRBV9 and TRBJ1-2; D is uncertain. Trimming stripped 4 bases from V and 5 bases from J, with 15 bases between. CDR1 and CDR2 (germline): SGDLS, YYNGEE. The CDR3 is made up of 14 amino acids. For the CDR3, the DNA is TGTGCCAGCAGCCCCCGCCCTTCCATATATGGCTACACCTTC. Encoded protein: CASSPRPSIYGYTF.

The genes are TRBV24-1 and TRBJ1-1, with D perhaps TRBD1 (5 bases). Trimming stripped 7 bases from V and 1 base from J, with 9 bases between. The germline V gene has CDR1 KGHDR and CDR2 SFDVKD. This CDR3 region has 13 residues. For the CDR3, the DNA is TGTGCCACCAGAGAGACAGAGAACACTGAAGCTTTCTTT. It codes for CATRETENTEAFF.

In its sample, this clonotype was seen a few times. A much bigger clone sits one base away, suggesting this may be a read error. Here the CDR3 DNA reads TGTGCCAGTAGTATTAAGGGGTGGGCCTCGTCCCCAGATACGCAGTATTTT. This codes for CASSIKGWASSPDTQYF. This chain joins TRBV19 and TRBJ2-3; D may be TRBD1 (5 bases). The V end was cut by 3 bases, the J end by 4 bases, with 20 bases between. This CDR3 is built from 17 residues. The germline V gene encodes CDR1 LNHDA and CDR2 SQIVND (reference sequence).

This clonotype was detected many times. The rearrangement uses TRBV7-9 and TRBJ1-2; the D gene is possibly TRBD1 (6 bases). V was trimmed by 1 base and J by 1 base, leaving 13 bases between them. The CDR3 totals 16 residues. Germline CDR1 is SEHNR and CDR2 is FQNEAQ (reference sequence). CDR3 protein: CASSLEGWTDNYGYTF. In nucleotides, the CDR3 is TGTGCCAGCAGCTTAGAGGGGTGGACAGATAACTATGGCTACACCTTC.

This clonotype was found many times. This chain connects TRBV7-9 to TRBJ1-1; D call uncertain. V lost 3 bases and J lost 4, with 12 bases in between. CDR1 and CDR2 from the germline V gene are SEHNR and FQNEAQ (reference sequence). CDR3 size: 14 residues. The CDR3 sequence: CASSFSGERTEAFF. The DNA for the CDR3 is TGTGCCAGCAGCTTTAGTGGGGAGCGCACTGAAGCTTTCTTT.

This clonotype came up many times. The DNA of the CDR3 is TGCGCCAGCAGCTCTTTACCGACAGGGTCTTTAGCCTACGAGCAGTACTTC. This encodes CASSSLPTGSLAYEQYF. The rearrangement joins TRBV5-1 to TRBJ2-7, with 7 bases lining up with TRBD1. CDR1 SGHRS and CDR2 YFSETQ come from the germline V gene. The V segment lost 3 bases and the J segment 2 bases; nucleotides outside the gene matches: 14. CDR3 size: 17 residues.

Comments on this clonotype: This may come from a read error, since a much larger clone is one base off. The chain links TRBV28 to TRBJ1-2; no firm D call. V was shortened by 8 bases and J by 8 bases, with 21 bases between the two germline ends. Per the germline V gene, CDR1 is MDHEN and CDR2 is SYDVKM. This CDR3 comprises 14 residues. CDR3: CASGPQLELGGYTF. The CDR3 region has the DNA TGTGCCAGCGGCCCCCAGCTGGAATTGGGGGGCTACACCTTC.

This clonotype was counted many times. CDR3 nucleotide sequence: TGTGCCAGCAGTTTAGTACTAGCGAGAGATACGCAGTATTTT. Its protein product is CASSLVLARDTQYF. The chain joins TRBV12-3 or TRBV12-4 to TRBJ2-3; 7 bases map to TRBD2. The CDR3 has 14 amino acids. Trimming removed 1 base from V and 5 bases from J; junction bases left unmatched: 3.

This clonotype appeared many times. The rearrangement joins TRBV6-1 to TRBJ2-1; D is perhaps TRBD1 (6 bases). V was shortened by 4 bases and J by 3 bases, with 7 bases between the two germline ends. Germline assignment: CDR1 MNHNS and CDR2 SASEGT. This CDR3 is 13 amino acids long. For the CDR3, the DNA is TGTGCCAGCAGTGGCAGGGGCTACAATGAGCAGTTCTTC. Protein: CASSGRGYNEQFF.

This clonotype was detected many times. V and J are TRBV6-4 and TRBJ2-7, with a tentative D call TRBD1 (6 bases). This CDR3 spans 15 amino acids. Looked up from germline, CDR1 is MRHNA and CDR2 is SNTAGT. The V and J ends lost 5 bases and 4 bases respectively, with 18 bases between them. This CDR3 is CASSPRQVDGYEQYF. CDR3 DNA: TGTGCCAGCAGTCCCAGACAGGTGGATGGGTACGAGCAGTACTTC.

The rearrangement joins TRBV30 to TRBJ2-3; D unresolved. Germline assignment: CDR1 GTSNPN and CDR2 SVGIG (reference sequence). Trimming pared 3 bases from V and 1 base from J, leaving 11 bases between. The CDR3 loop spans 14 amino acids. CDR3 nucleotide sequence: TGTGCCTGGAGGCGGTACATCGGCACAGATACGCAGTATTTT. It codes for CAWRRYIGTDTQYF. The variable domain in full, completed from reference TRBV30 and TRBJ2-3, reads SQTIHQWPATLVQPVGSPLSLECTVEGTSNPNLYWYRQAAGRGLQLLFYSVGIGQISSEVPQNLSASRPQDRQFILSSKKLLLSDSGFYLCAWRRYIGTDTQYFGPGTRLTVL.

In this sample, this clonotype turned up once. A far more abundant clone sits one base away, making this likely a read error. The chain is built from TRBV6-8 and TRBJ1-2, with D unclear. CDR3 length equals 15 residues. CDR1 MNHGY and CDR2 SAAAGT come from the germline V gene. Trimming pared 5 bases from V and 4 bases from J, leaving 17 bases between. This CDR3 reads CASSQVLNLFYGYTF. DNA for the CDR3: TGTGCCAGCAGTCAGGTCCTCAACCTCTTCTATGGCTACACCTTC.

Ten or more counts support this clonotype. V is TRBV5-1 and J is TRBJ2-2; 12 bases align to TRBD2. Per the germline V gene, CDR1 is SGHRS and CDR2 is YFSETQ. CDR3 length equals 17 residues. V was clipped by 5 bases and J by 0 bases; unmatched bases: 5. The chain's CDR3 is CASRRTSGDTNTGELFF. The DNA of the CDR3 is TGCGCCAGCAGACGGACTAGCGGGGATACGAACACCGGGGAGCTGTTTTTT.

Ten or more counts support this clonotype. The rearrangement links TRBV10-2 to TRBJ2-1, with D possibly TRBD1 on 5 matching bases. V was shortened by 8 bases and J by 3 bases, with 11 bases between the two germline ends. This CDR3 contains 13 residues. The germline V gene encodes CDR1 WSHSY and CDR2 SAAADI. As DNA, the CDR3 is TGCGCCAGCGGCCAGGGTGTCTACAATGAGCAGTTCTTC. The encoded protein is CASGQGVYNEQFF.

CDR3 amino acids: CASSLGFVDEQYF. CDR3 bases: TGTGCCAGCAGTTTAGGGTTCGTTGACGAGCAGTACTTC. The chain joins TRBV12-3 or TRBV12-4 to TRBJ2-7; D is unresolved. V gave up 1 base and J gave up 5 bases, with 9 bases separating them. The CDR3 sequence is 13 residues long.

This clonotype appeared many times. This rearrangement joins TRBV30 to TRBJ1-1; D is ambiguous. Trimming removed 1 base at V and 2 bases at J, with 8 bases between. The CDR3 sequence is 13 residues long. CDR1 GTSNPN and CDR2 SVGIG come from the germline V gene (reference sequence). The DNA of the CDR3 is TGTGCCTGGAGTGGACGCGCCAACACTGAAGCTTTCTTT. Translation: CAWSGRANTEAFF.